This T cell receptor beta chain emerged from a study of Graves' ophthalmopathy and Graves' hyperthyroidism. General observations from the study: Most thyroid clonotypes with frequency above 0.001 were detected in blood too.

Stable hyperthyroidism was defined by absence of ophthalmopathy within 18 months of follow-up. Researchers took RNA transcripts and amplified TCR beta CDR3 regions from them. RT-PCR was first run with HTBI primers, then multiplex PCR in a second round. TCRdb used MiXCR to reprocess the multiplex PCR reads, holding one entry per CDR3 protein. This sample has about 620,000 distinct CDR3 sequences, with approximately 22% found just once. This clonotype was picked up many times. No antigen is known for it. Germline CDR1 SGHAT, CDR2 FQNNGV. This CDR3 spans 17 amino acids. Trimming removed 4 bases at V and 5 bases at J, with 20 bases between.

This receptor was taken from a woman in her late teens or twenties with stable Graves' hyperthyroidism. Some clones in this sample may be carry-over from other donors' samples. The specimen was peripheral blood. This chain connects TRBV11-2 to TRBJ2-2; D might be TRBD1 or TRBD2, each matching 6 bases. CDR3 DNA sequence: TGTGCCAGCAGCTACAGGAGGGGGAGTCGAGGTACCGGGGAGCTGTTTTTT. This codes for CASSYRRGSRGTGELFF.